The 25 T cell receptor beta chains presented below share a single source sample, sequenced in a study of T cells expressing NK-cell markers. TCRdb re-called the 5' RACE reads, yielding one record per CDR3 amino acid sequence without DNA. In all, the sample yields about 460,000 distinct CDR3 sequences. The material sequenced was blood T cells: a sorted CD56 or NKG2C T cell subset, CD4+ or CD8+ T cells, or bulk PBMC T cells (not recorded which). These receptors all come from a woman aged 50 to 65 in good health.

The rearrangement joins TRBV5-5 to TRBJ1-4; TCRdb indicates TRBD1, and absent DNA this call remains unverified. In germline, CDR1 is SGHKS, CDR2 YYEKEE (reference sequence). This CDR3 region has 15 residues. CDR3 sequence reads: CASSADGTTNEKLFF.

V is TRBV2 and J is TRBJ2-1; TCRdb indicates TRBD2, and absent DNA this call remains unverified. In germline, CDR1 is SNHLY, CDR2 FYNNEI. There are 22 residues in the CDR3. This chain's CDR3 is CASSDSGWGTSGRASTYHEQFF.

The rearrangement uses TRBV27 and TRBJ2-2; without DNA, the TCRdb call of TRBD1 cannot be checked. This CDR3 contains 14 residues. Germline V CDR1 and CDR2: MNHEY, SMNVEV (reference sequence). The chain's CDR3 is CASSPQLVSGELFF.

The CDR3 protein is CSAPTANEQFF. The rearrangement links TRBV20-1 to TRBJ2-1; TCRdb calls TRBD1, which cannot be checked without DNA. The CDR3 sequence is 11 residues long. The V gene's germline CDR1 is DFQATT and CDR2 SNEGSKA (reference sequence).

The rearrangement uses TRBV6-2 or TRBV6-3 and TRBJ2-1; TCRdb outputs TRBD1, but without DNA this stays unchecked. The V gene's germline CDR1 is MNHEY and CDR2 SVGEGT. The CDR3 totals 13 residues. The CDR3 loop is CASSYAGADEQFF.

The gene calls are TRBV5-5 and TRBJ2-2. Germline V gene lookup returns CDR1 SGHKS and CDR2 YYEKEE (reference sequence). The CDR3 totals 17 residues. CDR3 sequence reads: CASSLSFHRPNTGELFF. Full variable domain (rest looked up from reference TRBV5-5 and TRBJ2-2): DAGVTQSPTHLIKTRGQQVTLRCSPISGHKSVSWYQQVLGQGPQFIFQYYEKEERGRGNFPDRFSARQFPNYSSELNVNALLLGDSALYLCASSLSFHRPNTGELFFGEGSRLTVL.

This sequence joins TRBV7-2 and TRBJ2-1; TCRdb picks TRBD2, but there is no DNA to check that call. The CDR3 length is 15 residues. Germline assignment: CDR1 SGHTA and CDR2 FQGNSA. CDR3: CASSLARGLYNEQFF.

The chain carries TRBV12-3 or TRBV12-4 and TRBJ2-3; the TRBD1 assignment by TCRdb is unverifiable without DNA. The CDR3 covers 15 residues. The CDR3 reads CASSPPGQSTDTQYF.

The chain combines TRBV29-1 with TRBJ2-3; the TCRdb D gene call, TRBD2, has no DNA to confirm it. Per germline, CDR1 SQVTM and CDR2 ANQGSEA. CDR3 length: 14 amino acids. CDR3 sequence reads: CSSWEGHSTDTQYF.

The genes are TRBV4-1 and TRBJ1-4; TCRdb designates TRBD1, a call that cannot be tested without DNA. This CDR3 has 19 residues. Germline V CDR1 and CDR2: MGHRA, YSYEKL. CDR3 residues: CASSQVSLVNRATNEKLFF.

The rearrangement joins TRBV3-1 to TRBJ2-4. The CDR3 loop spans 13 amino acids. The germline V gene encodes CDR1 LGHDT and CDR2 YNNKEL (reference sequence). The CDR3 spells CASSPRGPNIQYF.

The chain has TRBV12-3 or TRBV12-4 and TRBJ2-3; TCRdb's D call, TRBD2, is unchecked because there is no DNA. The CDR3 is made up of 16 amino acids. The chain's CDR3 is CASSLALSGSADTQYF.

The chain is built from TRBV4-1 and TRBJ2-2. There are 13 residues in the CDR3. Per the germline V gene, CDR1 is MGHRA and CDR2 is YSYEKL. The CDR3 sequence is CASSQGQSGGLFF.

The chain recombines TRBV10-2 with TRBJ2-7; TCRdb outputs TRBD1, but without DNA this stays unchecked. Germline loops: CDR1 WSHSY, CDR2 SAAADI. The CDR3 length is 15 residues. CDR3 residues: CASSEPRGSFYEQYF.

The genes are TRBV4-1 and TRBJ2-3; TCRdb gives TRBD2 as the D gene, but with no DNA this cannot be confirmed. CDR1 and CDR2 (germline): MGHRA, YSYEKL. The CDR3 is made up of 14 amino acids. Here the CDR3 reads CASSQSEREDTQYF.

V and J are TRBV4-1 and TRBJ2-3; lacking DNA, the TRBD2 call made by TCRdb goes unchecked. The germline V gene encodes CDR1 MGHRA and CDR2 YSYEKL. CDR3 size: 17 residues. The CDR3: CASSQDRGGSVTDTQYF.

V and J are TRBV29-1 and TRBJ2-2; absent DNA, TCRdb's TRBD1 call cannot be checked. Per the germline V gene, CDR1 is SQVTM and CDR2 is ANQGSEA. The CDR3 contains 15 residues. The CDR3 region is CSPKRGRLDTGELFF.

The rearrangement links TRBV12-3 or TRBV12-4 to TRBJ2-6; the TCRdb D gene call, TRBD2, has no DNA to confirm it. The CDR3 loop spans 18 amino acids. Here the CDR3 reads CASIQRASGLLGANVLTF.

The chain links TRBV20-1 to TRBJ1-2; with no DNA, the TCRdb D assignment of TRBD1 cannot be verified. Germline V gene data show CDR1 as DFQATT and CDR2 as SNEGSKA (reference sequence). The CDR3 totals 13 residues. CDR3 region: CSARGEGVYGYTF.

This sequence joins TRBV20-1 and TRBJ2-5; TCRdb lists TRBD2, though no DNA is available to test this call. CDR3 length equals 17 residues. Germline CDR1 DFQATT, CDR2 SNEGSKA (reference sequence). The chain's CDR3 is CSARLLSGTSGQETQYF.

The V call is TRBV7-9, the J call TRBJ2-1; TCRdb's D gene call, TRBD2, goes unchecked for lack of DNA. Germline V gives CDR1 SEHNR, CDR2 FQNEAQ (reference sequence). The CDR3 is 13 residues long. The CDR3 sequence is CASSLLRGREQFF.

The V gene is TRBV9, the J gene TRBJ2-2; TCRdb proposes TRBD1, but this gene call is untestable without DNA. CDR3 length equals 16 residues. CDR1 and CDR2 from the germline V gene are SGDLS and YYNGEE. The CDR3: CASSVGGKGLSGELFF.

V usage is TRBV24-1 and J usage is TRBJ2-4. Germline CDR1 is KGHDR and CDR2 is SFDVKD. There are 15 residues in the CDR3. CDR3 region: CATSDPTPGENIQYF.

This CDR3 is CASSQAFALAGVAQYF. The chain uses TRBV4-1 and TRBJ2-3; lacking DNA, the TRBD2 call made by TCRdb goes unchecked. The length of the CDR3 is 16 residues. Germline values: CDR1 MGHRA, CDR2 YSYEKL.

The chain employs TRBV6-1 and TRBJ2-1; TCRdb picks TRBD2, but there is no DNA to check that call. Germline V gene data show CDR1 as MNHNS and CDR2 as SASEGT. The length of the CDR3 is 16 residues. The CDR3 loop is CASSDVLAGVPNEQFF.